Listed below are T cell receptor beta chains from one sample, sequenced in a study of blood T cell repertoires in COVID-19. Here immunoSEQ multiplex PCR was the method, and the copy in TCRdb shows in-frame clones only, minus some. The sample shows around 250,000 clones, 86% of them seen only once. The sample taken for sequencing was peripheral blood. The receptors originated from a woman aged 60-75 years who had recovered from COVID-19. The CDR3 runs from the conserved cysteine through the conserved F or W. The D gene is left open where the match is weak. Size values are once, few and many counts, or a class for expanded clones, and some rows have none.

V	D	size	J	DNA	CDR3
TRBV5-6	.	few	TRBJ1-1	TGTGCCAGCAGCTTGGTCCCAGCGGGTACTGAAGCTTTCTTT	CASSLVPAGTEAFF
TRBV7-3	.	.	TRBJ2-1	TGTGCCAGCAGCTTAAGGAGCAATGAGCAGTTCTTC	CASSLRSNEQFF
TRBV2	.	.	TRBJ2-3	TGTGCCAGCACTCTGACTAGTGCAAGCACAGATACGCAGTATTTT	CASTLTSASTDTQYF
TRBV5-1	TRBD2	.	TRBJ2-7	TGCGCCAGCAACCTATTAGCGGGGATTAAAGGCGAGCAGTACTTC	CASNLLAGIKGEQYF
TRBV12-3/TRBV12-4	.	.	TRBJ1-1	TGTGCCAGCAGATCACTTCGGGGGGAAGCTTTCTTT	CASRSLRGEAFF
TRBV18	.	.	TRBJ1-4	TGTGCCAGCTCACCGAGTGGCAGGGCTGAAAAACTGTTTTTT	CASSPSGRAEKLFF
TRBV3-1/TRBV3-2	TRBD1	.	TRBJ1-5	TGTGCCAGCAGCCAAGGAGGGGGCGGCAATCAGCCCCAGCATTTT	CASSQGGGGNQPQHF
TRBV4-3	.	.	TRBJ1-5	TGCGCCAGCAGCCAGGGACGAAGGACAGAATTTAATCAGCCCCAGCATTTT	CASSQGRRTEFNQPQHF
TRBV7-3	.	few	TRBJ1-1	TGTGCCAGCAGCTTAACAATAAGGGGAGAAGCTTTCTTT	CASSLTIRGEAFF
TRBV28	.	.	TRBJ2-7	TGTGCCAGCAGTCCCACCAGCGGTCGTCCCTACGAGCAGTACTTC	CASSPTSGRPYEQYF
TRBV11-1	.	.	TRBJ2-1	TGTGCCAGCAGCGCCGGGACTCAACCCTACAATGAGCAGTTCTTC	CASSAGTQPYNEQFF
TRBV18	TRBD2	.	TRBJ2-5	TGTGCCAGCTCACCCCCGACTAGCGGACAAGAGACCCAGTACTTC	CASSPPTSGQETQYF
TRBV6-2/TRBV6-3	TRBD1	.	TRBJ2-6	TGTGCCAGCAGTTCCGGACAGGGCCCAGTCTCTGGGGCCAACGTCCTGACTTTC	CASSSGQGPVSGANVLTF
TRBV3-1/TRBV3-2	TRBD1	.	TRBJ2-7	TGTGCCAGCAGCCCGAATGGACAGGCTAACTCCTACGAGCAGTACTTC	CASSPNGQANSYEQYF
TRBV7-2	TRBD1	.	TRBJ1-4	TGTGCCAGCAGCCGGGACAGCCTCAATGAAAAACTGTTTTTT	CASSRDSLNEKLFF
TRBV28	.	.	TRBJ1-5	TGTGCCAGCACCCCCTTATTACAGGATCAGCCCCAGCATTTT	CASTPLLQDQPQHF
TRBV5-6	.	.	TRBJ2-7	TGTGCCAGCAGCTCCTCAGGGAAGACCTACGAGCAGTACTTC	CASSSSGKTYEQYF
TRBV12-3/TRBV12-4	TRBD1	.	TRBJ2-3	TGTGCCAGTGTGACAGGGGGGACAGATACGCAGTATTTT	CASVTGGTDTQYF
TRBV5-5	.	.	TRBJ2-5	TGTGCCAGCAGCTTGTCGGAGACCCAGTACTTC	CASSLSETQYF
TRBV7-9	TRBD2	.	TRBJ2-4	TGTGCCAGCAGCCCCCGGACTAGCGGGGGGCAATACAAAAACATTCAGTACTTC	CASSPRTSGGQYKNIQYF
TRBV4-2	TRBD2	.	TRBJ2-5	TGTGCCAGCAGCCAAGATTGGCTAGCGGGGGGGCGGGGAGAGACCCAGTACTTC	CASSQDWLAGGRGETQYF
TRBV12-3/TRBV12-4	.	.	TRBJ1-2	TGTGCCAGCGTGCCTGGGGGGGCGGGCGGCTACACCTTC	CASVPGGAGGYTF
TRBV5-1	.	few	TRBJ1-1	TGCGCCAGCAGCTCGGAGAAAGCTTTCTTT	CASSSEKAFF
TRBV24-1	.	.	TRBJ2-1	TGTGCCACCAGTGATTTGGGCAGCGGCACCGGTGCTAACAATGAGCAGTTCTTC	CATSDLGSGTGANNEQFF
TRBV15	.	.	TRBJ1-4	TGTGCCACCAGCAACAAGCAGGGATCTGATGAAAAACTGTTTTTT	CATSNKQGSDEKLFF
TRBV19	TRBD1	.	TRBJ1-4	TGTGCCAGTAAAAGACGAACTGGGACAGGGTATGAAAAACTGTTTTTT	CASKRRTGTGYEKLFF
TRBV5-1	.	few	TRBJ1-5	TGCGCCAGCAGCGCGGGGGACGGTCGTAATCAGCCCCAGCATTTT	CASSAGDGRNQPQHF
TRBV2	TRBD1	once	TRBJ1-5	TGTGCCAGTTGCGACAGGGGCAATCAGCCCCAGCATTTT	CASCDRGNQPQHF
TRBV5-1	.	.	TRBJ2-7	TGCGCCAGCAGCTTGGCCGCCGGGATCGAAGAGCAGTACTTC	CASSLAAGIEEQYF
TRBV9	TRBD1	.	TRBJ1-2	TGTGCCAGCAGCGTAGAGCACCGGGACAGTGGCTACACCTTC	CASSVEHRDSGYTF
TRBV2	.	.	TRBJ1-6	TGTGCCAGCATTAAAGGACTGACAAATTCACCCCTCCACTTT	CASIKGLTNSPLHF
TRBV29-1	.	.	TRBJ2-1	TGCAGCACCCTTCAGACAGTCGAGCAGTTCTTC	CSTLQTVEQFF
TRBV5-1	.	.	TRBJ2-3	TGCGCCAGCAGCTTGATCGCGGGTAACACAGATACGCAGTATTTT	CASSLIAGNTDTQYF
TRBV5-1	.	.	TRBJ2-3	TGCGCCAGCAGCTTGGATTCGGATACGCAGTATTTT	CASSLDSDTQYF
TRBV29-1	.	.	TRBJ1-1	TGCAGCGCCGGCGACGTTGAAGCTTTCTTT	CSAGDVEAFF
TRBV28	.	once	TRBJ1-5	TGTGCCAGCAGGCTCCCCGGGGGGCCAGCGTTCAATCAGCCCCAGCATTTT	CASRLPGGPAFNQPQHF
TRBV27	TRBD1	.	TRBJ1-1	TGTGCCAGCAGTTCGGGACAGGGGGCTCATGGCACTGAAGCTTTCTTT	CASSSGQGAHGTEAFF
TRBV21-1	.	.	TRBJ2-1	TGTGCCAGCAGCAGGGAGGGTTACAATGAGCAGTTCTTC	CASSREGYNEQFF
TRBV7-9	TRBD1	few	TRBJ1-5	TGTGCCAGCAGCCCCGGGACAGGGGGCAATCAGCCCCAGCATTTT	CASSPGTGGNQPQHF
TRBV27	.	.	TRBJ2-7	TGTGCCAGCAGTTTATCTCCAGGGAATGACTACGAGCAGTACTTC	CASSLSPGNDYEQYF
TRBV20-1	TRBD1	few	TRBJ2-5	TGCAGTGTCTACAGGGGGGAGACCCAGTACTTC	CSVYRGETQYF